This entry is about one T cell receptor (beta chain). The antigen is undetermined. The data were obtained in a study of shared clonotypes between healthy human individuals. The method was immunoSEQ multiplex PCR; TCRdb's version includes in-frame clones alone and lacks a portion of them. Of hundreds of thousands of clones in the sample, about 97% were seen once. Study-wide results and limits: Among non-shared clonotypes, generation probabilities were lower than among those shared by all four donors.

In the naive CD8 group, cells lacked CD45RO and were positively selected for CCR7, so terminally differentiated effector memory CD45RA+ cells were left out. Trimming took 4 bases from V and 0 from J, leaving 10 bases between them. Germline CDR1 SQVTM, CDR2 ANQGSEA. The CDR3 spans 14 residues. The TCR sequence derives from a man aged 25 to 40 in good health. This chain connects TRBV29-1 to TRBJ1-3; unclear D gene. Specimen: naive CD8+ T cells sorted from blood. The CDR3 loop is CSVAGLRSGNTIYF. The CDR3 nucleotides read TGCAGCGTTGCGGGCCTGCGCTCTGGAAACACCATATATTTT.